These T cell receptor beta chains were read from a single sample in a study of esophageal squamous cell carcinoma under preoperative chemotherapy. TCRdb re-called the PCR reads through MiXCR, storing one row per CDR3 protein. The table shows roughly 14,000 distinct CDR3 sequences, with approximately 48% occurring only once. The specimen was collected from a patient given preoperative chemotherapy. The source of these receptors is a human donor with esophageal squamous cell carcinoma. The donor label of this sample is uncertain. The conserved cysteine and the conserved F or W are not part of the CDR3 here. Each record gives: J gene, V gene, CDR3 protein.

TRBJ2-3 TRBV5-4 ASSATRSLSTDTQY
TRBJ2-1 TRBV5-4 ASSLGLAGFDNEQF
TRBJ2-1 TRBV12-3/TRBV12-4 ASSRGHNEQF
TRBJ2-4 TRBV7-6 ASSTLSPRFKY
TRBJ2-5 TRBV4-3 ASSQGLFGAETQY
TRBJ2-5 TRBV28 ASDSYSQETQY
. TRBV7-6 ASSLGSGQDTQF
. TRBV5-1 ASSRGQGIQY
TRBJ1-4 TRBV19 ASSIGGSGEKLF
TRBJ2-1 TRBV11-3 ASSLPTDGGNEQF
. TRBV7-8 ASSLAGLEQY
TRBJ2-3 TRBV7-9 ASSPASRGGTDTQY
TRBJ2-4 TRBV28 GSVSGSGAKDMQY
TRBJ2-1 TRBV6-5 ASSFGGYNEQF
TRBJ2-4 TRBV27 PSSVSGRGAKNTQY
TRBJ2-1 TRBV12-3/TRBV12-4 ASRTMSEQF
TRBJ2-7 TRBV7-8 ASSMSGDNEQY
TRBJ2-5 TRBV7-2 ASSLEVSGGAETQY
TRBJ2-1 TRBV7-2 ASSLANSYNEQF
TRBJ2-3 TRBV6-1 ASRAADTQY
TRBJ1-2 TRBV6-5 ASSSLQGKGAYGYT
TRBJ2-1 TRBV6-1 ASHRDSNNEQF
TRBJ2-5 TRBV18 ASSPDSKETQY
TRBJ2-3 TRBV7-9 ASSEVTGTSGGRTDTQY